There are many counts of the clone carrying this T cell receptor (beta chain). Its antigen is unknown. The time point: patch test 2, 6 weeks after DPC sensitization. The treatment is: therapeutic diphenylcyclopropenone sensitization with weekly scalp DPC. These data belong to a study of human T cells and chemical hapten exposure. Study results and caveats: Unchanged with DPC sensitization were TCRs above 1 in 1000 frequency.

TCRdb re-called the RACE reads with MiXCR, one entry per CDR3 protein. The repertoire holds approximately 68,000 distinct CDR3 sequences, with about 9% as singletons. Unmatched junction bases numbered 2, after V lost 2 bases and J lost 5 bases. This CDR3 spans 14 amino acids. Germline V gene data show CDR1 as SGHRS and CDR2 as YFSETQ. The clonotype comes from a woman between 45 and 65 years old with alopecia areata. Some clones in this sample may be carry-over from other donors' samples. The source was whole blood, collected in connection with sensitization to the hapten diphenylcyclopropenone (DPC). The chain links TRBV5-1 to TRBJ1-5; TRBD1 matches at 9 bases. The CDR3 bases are TGCGCCAGCAGCTTACAGGGGGCGGATCAGCCCCAGCATTTT. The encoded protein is CASSLQGADQPQHF.